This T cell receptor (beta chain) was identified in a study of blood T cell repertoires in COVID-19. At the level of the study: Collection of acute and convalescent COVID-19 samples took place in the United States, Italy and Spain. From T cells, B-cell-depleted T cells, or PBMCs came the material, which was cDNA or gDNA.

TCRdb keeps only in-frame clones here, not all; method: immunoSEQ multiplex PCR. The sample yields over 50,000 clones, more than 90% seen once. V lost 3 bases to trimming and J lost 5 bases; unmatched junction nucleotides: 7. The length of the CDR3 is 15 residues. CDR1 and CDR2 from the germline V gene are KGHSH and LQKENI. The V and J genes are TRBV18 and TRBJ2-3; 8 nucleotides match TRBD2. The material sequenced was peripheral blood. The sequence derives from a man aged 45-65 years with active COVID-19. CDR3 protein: CASSPKRESIDTQYF. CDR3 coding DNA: TGTGCCAGCTCACCTAAGCGGGAGTCAATAGATACGCAGTATTTT.